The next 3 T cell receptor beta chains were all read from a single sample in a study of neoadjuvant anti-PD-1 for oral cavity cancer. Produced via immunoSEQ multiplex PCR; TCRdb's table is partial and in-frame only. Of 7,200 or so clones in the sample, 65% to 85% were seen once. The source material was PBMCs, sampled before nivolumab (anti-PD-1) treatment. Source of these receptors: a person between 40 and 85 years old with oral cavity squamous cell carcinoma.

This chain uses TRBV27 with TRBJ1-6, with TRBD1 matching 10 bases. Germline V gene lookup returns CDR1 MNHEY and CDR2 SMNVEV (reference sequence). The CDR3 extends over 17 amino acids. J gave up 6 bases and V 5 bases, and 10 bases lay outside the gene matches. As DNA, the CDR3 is TGTGCCAGCAGTATCCCGGGACAGGGGAGATTTAATTCACCCCTCCACTTT. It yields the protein CASSIPGQGRFNSPLHF.

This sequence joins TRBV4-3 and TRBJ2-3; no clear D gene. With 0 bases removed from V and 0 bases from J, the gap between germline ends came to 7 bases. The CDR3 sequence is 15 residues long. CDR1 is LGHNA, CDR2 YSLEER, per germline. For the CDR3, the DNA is TGCGCCAGCAGCCAAGATTCATTTAGCACAGATACGCAGTATTTT. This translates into CASSQDSFSTDTQYF.

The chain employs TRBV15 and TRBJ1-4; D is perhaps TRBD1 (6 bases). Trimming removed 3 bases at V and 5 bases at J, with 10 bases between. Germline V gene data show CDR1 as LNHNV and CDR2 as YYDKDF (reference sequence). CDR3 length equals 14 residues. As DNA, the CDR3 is TGTGCCACCAGCAGGGGACAAGAGAATGAAAAACTGTTTTTT. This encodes CATSRGQENEKLFF.